This TCR beta chain was documented in a study of regulatory T cells in long-lasting Graves disease. About the research overall: Persistent Graves' disease required over 5 years of antithyroid drugs and positive TSH receptor antibodies.

Time point here: persistent/refractory GD, antithyroid drugs over 5 years with positive TRAb. PBMC-extracted RNA yielded the TCR library. The V and J ends lost 6 bases and 3 bases, in that order; junction bases with no gene match: 11. The CDR3 has 16 amino acids. Germline loops: CDR1 MDHEN, CDR2 SYDVKM. iRepertoire HTBI primers and Arm-PCR of CDR3 regions built TCR beta libraries. TCRdb re-called the multiplex PCR reads with MiXCR, one entry per CDR3 protein. The sample has about 470,000 distinct CDR3 sequences, about 20% seen once. Specimen: peripheral blood mononuclear cells (PBMCs), collected when the disease was refractory, from a patient treated with antithyroid drugs. This sequence originates from a female donor with Graves disease. This chain connects TRBV28 to TRBJ2-1, with 7 bases lining up with TRBD2. The CDR3 DNA is TGTGCCAGCAGCTCCCCAGGCGGGAGACGCTACAATGAGCAGTTCTTC. As protein: CASSSPGGRRYNEQFF.